Detailed here is one T cell receptor (beta chain). The data were obtained in a study of CD8 T cells in ankylosing spondylitis. TCRdb independently ran MiXCR on the 5' RACE reads; one entry per CDR3 protein. The sample carries 200,000 to 300,000 distinct CDR3 sequences, under 30% recorded once. Germline-derived CDR1 and CDR2 are DFQATT and SNEGSKA (reference sequence). This CDR3 is 15 amino acids long. V was trimmed by 6 bases and J by 3 bases, leaving 19 bases between them. The clonotype comes from a male donor with ankylosing spondylitis or in good health (not recorded which). Sample: blood, either unsorted or a sorted T cell fraction (not recorded which). The rearrangement uses TRBV20-1 and TRBJ2-3, with D possibly being TRBD1 or TRBD2 (5 bases each). The CDR3 spells CSASTYSRGTDTQYF. Here the CDR3 DNA reads TGCAGTGCCTCAACTTACTCGAGGGGTACAGATACGCAGTATTTT.